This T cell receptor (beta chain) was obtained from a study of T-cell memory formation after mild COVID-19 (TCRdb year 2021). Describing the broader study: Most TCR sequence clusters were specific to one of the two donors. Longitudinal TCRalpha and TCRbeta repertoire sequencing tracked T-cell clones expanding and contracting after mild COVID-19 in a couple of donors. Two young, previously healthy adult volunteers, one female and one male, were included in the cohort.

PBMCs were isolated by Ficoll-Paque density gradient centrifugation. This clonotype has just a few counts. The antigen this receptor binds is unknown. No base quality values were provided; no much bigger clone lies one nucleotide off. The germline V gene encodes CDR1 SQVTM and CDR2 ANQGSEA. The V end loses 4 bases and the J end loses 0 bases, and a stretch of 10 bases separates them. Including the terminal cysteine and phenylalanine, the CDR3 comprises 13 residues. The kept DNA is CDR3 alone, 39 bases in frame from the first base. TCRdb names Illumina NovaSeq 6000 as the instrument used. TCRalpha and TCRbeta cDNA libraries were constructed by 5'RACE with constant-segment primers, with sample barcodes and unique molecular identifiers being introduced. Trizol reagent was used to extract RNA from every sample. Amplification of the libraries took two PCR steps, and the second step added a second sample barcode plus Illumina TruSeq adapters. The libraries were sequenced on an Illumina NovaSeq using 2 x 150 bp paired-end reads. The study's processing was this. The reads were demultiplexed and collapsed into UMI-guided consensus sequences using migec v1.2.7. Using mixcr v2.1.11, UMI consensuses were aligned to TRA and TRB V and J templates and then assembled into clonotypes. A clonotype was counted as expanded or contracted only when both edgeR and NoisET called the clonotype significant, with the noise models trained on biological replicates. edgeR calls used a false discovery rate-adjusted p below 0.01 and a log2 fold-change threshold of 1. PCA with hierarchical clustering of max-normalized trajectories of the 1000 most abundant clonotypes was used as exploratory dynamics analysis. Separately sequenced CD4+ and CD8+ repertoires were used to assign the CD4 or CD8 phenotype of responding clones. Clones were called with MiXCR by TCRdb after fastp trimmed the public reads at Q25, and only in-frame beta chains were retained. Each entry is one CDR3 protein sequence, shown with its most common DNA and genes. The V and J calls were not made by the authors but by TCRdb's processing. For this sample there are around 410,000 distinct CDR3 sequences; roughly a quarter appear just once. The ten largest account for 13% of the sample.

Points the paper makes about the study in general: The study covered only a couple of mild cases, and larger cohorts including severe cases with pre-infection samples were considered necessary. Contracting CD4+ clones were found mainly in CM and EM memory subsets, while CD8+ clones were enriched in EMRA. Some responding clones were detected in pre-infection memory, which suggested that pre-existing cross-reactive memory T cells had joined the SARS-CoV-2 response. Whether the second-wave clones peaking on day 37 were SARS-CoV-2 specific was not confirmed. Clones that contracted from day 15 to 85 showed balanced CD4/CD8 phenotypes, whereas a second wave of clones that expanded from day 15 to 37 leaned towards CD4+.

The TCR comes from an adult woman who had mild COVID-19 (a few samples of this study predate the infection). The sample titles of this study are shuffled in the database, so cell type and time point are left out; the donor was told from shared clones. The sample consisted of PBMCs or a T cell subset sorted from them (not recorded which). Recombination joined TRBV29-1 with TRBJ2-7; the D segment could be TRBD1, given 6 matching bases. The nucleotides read TGCAGCGTTGGAGGACAGTACTCCTACGAGCAGTACTTC. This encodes CSVGGQYSYEQYF.